The clone carrying this T cell receptor beta chain was counted only a few times. Its antigen is as yet unknown. Unique molecular identifiers featured in each of the TCR beta cDNA libraries. TCRdb independently ran MiXCR on the PCR reads; one entry per CDR3 protein. The repertoire holds about 200,000 distinct CDR3 sequences, 29% seen once, with 3% to 3.5% in the top ten. These data come from a study of post-analysis software for immune sequencing data. V was clipped by 2 bases and J by 1 base, with 8 bases between them. Germline V gene data show CDR1 as SQVTM and CDR2 as ANQGSEA. CDR3 length: 13 amino acids. Overall study results and limits: F measure showed strong co-clustering of same-batch samples. There were a handful of TRBV segments more frequent in patients than controls, and TRBV5-6, TRBV5-1 and TRBV20-1 were among them.

The origin of this receptor is a girl aged 2-17 years with multiple sclerosis. The sequenced sample consisted of blood. The rearrangement uses TRBV29-1 and TRBJ1-1; no firm D call. The CDR3 DNA sequence: TGCAGCGTTGAATCGACACCGAACACTGAAGCTTTCTTT. Protein: CSVESTPNTEAFF.